This T cell receptor (beta chain) was identified during a study of cytomegalovirus exposure and HLA in healthy donors. Whole-study results and caveats: Fewer N-insertions (relative to the roughly 670-donor mean) were reportedly seen in an Asian-associated ancestry cluster in a later analysis.

PCR primers comprised 60 Vbeta and 13 Jbeta primers. Repertoires were generated with immunoSEQ multiplex PCR, while TCRdb's copy carries only in-frame clones and drops some. Of about 200,000 clones listed, around 86% were seen once; the top ten hold approximately 6.5%. J lost 9 bases, V lost 6 bases, and 7 bases had no gene match. CDR3 size: 13 residues. Germline CDR1 and CDR2: SNHLY and FYNNEI. As for this clone: The antigen remains unidentified.

V and J are TRBV2 and TRBJ1-5; 8 nucleotides line up with TRBD1. The sequencing input was PBMCs. The sequence came from a woman in her forties or fifties in good health and CMV-seropositive. The CDR3 nucleotides are TGTGCCAGCAGCGGACAGGGCTTTACGCCCCAGCATTTT. Translating gives CASSGQGFTPQHF.